This is a list of T cell receptor beta chains from one sample in a study of shared clonotypes between healthy human individuals. TCRdb's copy holds only in-frame clones and misses some; the assay was immunoSEQ multiplex PCR. The data hold some 1.5 million clones, with around 97% observed a single time. The sample consisted of naive CD4+ T cells sorted from blood. The source of these receptors is a young man in good health. CDR3s include the opening cysteine and the closing phenylalanine or tryptophan. Fields, in order: V gene, clone size, D gene, J gene, CDR3 protein, CDR3 DNA. The D gene is left open where the match is weak. Part of the rows lack a size; the others show once, few, many or a class for expanded clones.

V gene: TRBV15; clone size: .; D gene: .; J gene: TRBJ2-4; CDR3 protein: CATSRDFQLAKNIQYF; CDR3 DNA: TGTGCCACCAGCAGAGACTTTCAACTAGCCAAAAACATTCAGTACTTC
V gene: TRBV4-1; clone size: .; D gene: .; J gene: TRBJ1-3; CDR3 protein: CASSPMTAAGNTIYF; CDR3 DNA: TGCGCCAGCAGCCCGATGACAGCGGCTGGAAACACCATATATTTT
V gene: TRBV15; clone size: .; D gene: .; J gene: TRBJ1-4; CDR3 protein: CATSKNEKLFF; CDR3 DNA: TGTGCCACCAGCAAGAATGAAAAACTGTTTTTT
V gene: TRBV6-1; clone size: .; D gene: .; J gene: TRBJ2-3; CDR3 protein: CASVEIRSTDTQYF; CDR3 DNA: TGTGCCAGCGTTGAAATCCGGTCCACAGATACGCAGTATTTT
V gene: TRBV25-1; clone size: .; D gene: TRBD1; J gene: TRBJ1-5; CDR3 protein: CASSDRQGGQPQHF; CDR3 DNA: TGTGCCAGCAGTGACCGACAGGGCGGTCAGCCCCAGCATTTT
V gene: TRBV6-1; clone size: .; D gene: TRBD2; J gene: TRBJ2-7; CDR3 protein: CASSEYGTSGRRYEQYF; CDR3 DNA: TGTGCCAGCAGTGAATACGGGACTAGCGGGAGGAGGTACGAGCAGTACTTC
V gene: TRBV19; clone size: .; D gene: .; J gene: TRBJ2-2; CDR3 protein: CASSHRTVPGELFF; CDR3 DNA: TGTGCCAGTAGTCACCGGACAGTTCCCGGGGAGCTGTTTTTT
V gene: TRBV5-5; clone size: .; D gene: .; J gene: TRBJ2-2; CDR3 protein: CASSQGTENTGELFF; CDR3 DNA: TGTGCCAGCAGCCAAGGGACGGAGAACACCGGGGAGCTGTTTTTT
V gene: TRBV18; clone size: once; D gene: .; J gene: TRBJ2-1; CDR3 protein: CASSPRRVQYNEQFF; CDR3 DNA: TGTGCCAGCTCACCAAGAAGGGTCCAATATAATGAGCAGTTCTTC
V gene: TRBV12-5; clone size: .; D gene: .; J gene: TRBJ1-1; CDR3 protein: CASTRQGRGVAEAFF; CDR3 DNA: TGTGCTAGTACCAGACAAGGGAGGGGTGTCGCTGAAGCTTTCTTT
V gene: TRBV7-2; clone size: .; D gene: TRBD2; J gene: TRBJ2-1; CDR3 protein: CASSLAGTSGKIGAQFF; CDR3 DNA: TGTGCCAGCAGCTTAGCTGGGACTAGCGGGAAAATAGGTGCGCAGTTCTTC
V gene: TRBV6-5; clone size: once; D gene: TRBD2; J gene: TRBJ2-5; CDR3 protein: CASNLAGGGETQYF; CDR3 DNA: TGTGCCAGCAACCTAGCGGGAGGGGGGGAGACCCAGTACTTC
V gene: TRBV19; clone size: .; D gene: TRBD1; J gene: TRBJ2-7; CDR3 protein: CASRTGEHSYEQYF; CDR3 DNA: TGTGCCAGTAGAACAGGGGAGCATAGCTACGAGCAGTACTTC